Listed below are T cell receptor beta chains from one sample, sequenced in a study of T-cell reconstitution after alpha-beta-depleted transplantation in children. TCRdb called the PCR reads again in MiXCR, with one record for every CDR3 protein. The sample has 500,000 to 750,000 distinct CDR3 sequences, roughly 13% seen once; the top ten hold 2% to 2.5%. Sequencing used PBMCs, mostly from graft donor cells, obtained 360 days after TCRalphabeta/CD19-depleted stem cell transplant. The receptor source for this set is a male patient aged 10-17 years who had a stem cell transplant for acute myeloid leukemia, so the T cells may come from the graft donor. Each CDR3 is given with its conserved first and last residue. The D gene is left open where the match is weak. Clone size, where shown, is once, few, many, or a class for clones that have expanded.

D gene,clone size,J gene,V gene,CDR3 DNA,CDR3 protein
TRBD1,-,TRBJ2-5,TRBV28,TGTGCCAGCAGGTCTCCGGGACAGGGACCGGAGACCCAGTACTTC,CASRSPGQGPETQYF
-,few,TRBJ2-2,TRBV7-2,TGTGCCAGCAGCCCACCCGCGTTTCCCTACACCGGGGAGCTGTTTTTT,CASSPPAFPYTGELFF
-,many,TRBJ2-5,TRBV2,TGTGCCAGCAGCCCTCGGCAACGAGGGTTCCGGGGCCAAGAGACCCAGTACTTC,CASSPRQRGFRGQETQYF
TRBD2,many,TRBJ2-1,TRBV12-3/TRBV12-4,TGTGCCAGCAGTTTTGTAGCGGGAGGTCCGCAGTTCTTC,CASSFVAGGPQFF
TRBD2,few,TRBJ2-3,TRBV5-8,TGTGCCAGCAGCCAAATAGCGGGATCTACCACAGATACGCAGTATTTT,CASSQIAGSTTDTQYF
-,many,TRBJ2-1,TRBV14,TGTGCCAGCAGCCAGGGCGGTACCTACAATGAGCAGTTCTTC,CASSQGGTYNEQFF
TRBD1,-,TRBJ2-3,TRBV18,TGTGCCAGCTCACCTCCTGGACAGGGGAGAGATACGCAGTATTTT,CASSPPGQGRDTQYF
-,few,TRBJ2-2,TRBV20-1,TGCAGTGCTAGAGTGGGTACGGGGACCGGGGAGCTGTTTTTT,CSARVGTGTGELFF
TRBD2,-,TRBJ2-7,TRBV15,TGTGCCACCAGTCCCCCCGGGGGGGCATTCGGCGAGCAGTACTTC,CATSPPGGAFGEQYF
-,-,TRBJ2-3,TRBV7-2,TGTGCCAGCAGCTTTAGTTGGACAGATACGCAGTATTTT,CASSFSWTDTQYF
-,many,TRBJ2-3,TRBV29-1,TGCAGCGTCCACCCGGGAGCACCGAGCACAGATACGCAGTATTTT,CSVHPGAPSTDTQYF
-,few,TRBJ2-2,TRBV28,TGTGCCAGCAGTTTCGTCGCGGGCTCCGGGGAGCTGTTTTTT,CASSFVAGSGELFF
-,few,TRBJ2-3,TRBV29-1,TGCAGCGTTGAAGATCGGATGGGAGGCGGCACAGATACGCAGTATTTT,CSVEDRMGGGTDTQYF
-,-,TRBJ1-5,TRBV28,TGTGCCAGCAGTTCCCCGGAGGGAGTAAGCTTCCTTAAGTACAATCAGCCCCAGCATTTT,CASSSPEGVSFLKYNQPQHF
TRBD2,once,TRBJ2-3,TRBV20-1,TGCAGTGCTCTGGATAGCGGGAGCACAGATACGCAGTATTTT,CSALDSGSTDTQYF
-,-,TRBJ2-7,TRBV29-1,TGCAGCGTTGAGGAAAAGACGGGTAACTCCTACGAGCAGTACTTC,CSVEEKTGNSYEQYF
-,-,TRBJ2-3,TRBV7-2,TGTGCCAGCAGCATAAACGACGCGTATACGCAGTATTTT,CASSINDAYTQYF
TRBD1,-,TRBJ1-1,TRBV20-1,TGCAGTGCTAGAAAGACAGGGTTGGACACTGAAGCTTTCTTT,CSARKTGLDTEAFF
-,few,TRBJ2-1,TRBV6-5,TGTGCCAGCAGTTACTCGCCGCTCCTGGGGAGCAATGAGCAGTTCTTC,CASSYSPLLGSNEQFF
-,few,TRBJ2-5,TRBV20-1,TGCAGTGCTGCGGGGACAGTCAGTCAAGAGACCCAGTACTTC,CSAAGTVSQETQYF
-,-,TRBJ1-2,TRBV4-3,TGCGCCAGCAGCCAAGATACAGCAGCGTCCTATGGCTACACCTTC,CASSQDTAASYGYTF
-,few,TRBJ2-5,TRBV20-1,TGCAGTGCTCCGTGGGGTGGGGAGACCCAGTACTTC,CSAPWGGETQYF
TRBD1,once,TRBJ2-7,TRBV30,TGTGCCTCGGGACAGGGGCTCCTCGAGCAGTACTTC,CASGQGLLEQYF
-,-,TRBJ2-7,TRBV18,TGTGCCAGCTCACCAGAGCCAGGGGGAGGCCACGAGCAGTACTTC,CASSPEPGGGHEQYF
TRBD2,-,TRBJ2-1,TRBV6-5,TGTGCCAGCAGTTACAGAGGACTAGCGGGAGAGAATGAGCAGTTCTTC,CASSYRGLAGENEQFF
TRBD2,-,TRBJ2-5,TRBV19,TGTGCCAGTAGTAAATTAGCGGGAGTAAATCGGAAAGAGACCCAGTACTTC,CASSKLAGVNRKETQYF
-,few,TRBJ2-3,TRBV4-3,TGCGCCAGCAGCCAACTAGCGAGCAGGCCTAGCACAGATACGCAGTATTTT,CASSQLASRPSTDTQYF
TRBD1,-,TRBJ2-5,TRBV5-1,TGCGCCAGCAGCAGGGACAGGTTCCAAGAGACCCAGTACTTC,CASSRDRFQETQYF
TRBD2,-,TRBJ2-1,TRBV4-3,TGCGCCAGCAGCCAAGTCTTGACTAGCGGGAGTATTGGTGAGCAGTTCTTC,CASSQVLTSGSIGEQFF
-,few,TRBJ2-2,TRBV25-1,TGTGCCAGCAGAGAACAGGGACCCGGGGAGCTGTTTTTT,CASREQGPGELFF
-,many,TRBJ1-4,TRBV5-1,TGCGCCAGCAGCTTGTGGGGGAGAGGTGAAAAACTGTTTTTT,CASSLWGRGEKLFF
-,few,TRBJ2-3,TRBV7-2,TGTGCCAGCAGCCCAGAAGGCAGGGGTGGGGATACGCAGTATTTT,CASSPEGRGGDTQYF
-,few,TRBJ2-7,TRBV5-1,TGCGCCAGCAGCTTGGGAGGCAGCCTCTCCTACGAGCAGTACTTC,CASSLGGSLSYEQYF
TRBD2,few,TRBJ2-5,TRBV7-9,TGTGCCAGCAGCTTGCTAGCGGTTGACGGGACCCAGTACTTC,CASSLLAVDGTQYF
TRBD2,few,TRBJ2-5,TRBV4-3,TGCGCCAGCAGCCAAGTGGCTAGCGGGAGGGGACAAGAGACCCAGTACTTC,CASSQVASGRGQETQYF
-,-,TRBJ2-2,TRBV5-6,TGTGCCAGCAGCGCGGAGGGGCCTAGCGTCCACACCGGGGAGCTGTTTTTT,CASSAEGPSVHTGELFF
-,-,TRBJ2-5,TRBV12-3/TRBV12-4,TGTGCCGGCAGTTTTCGCGGGGTGGAGGGGACCCAGTACTTC,CAGSFRGVEGTQYF
-,many,TRBJ2-2,TRBV20-1,TGCAGTGCTAGACAGATAACGAACACCGGGGAGCTGTTTTTT,CSARQITNTGELFF
-,many,TRBJ2-4,TRBV10-3,TGTGCCATCAGTGAAACAGGGAACATTCAGTACTTC,CAISETGNIQYF
-,many,TRBJ1-1,TRBV12-3/TRBV12-4,TGTGCCAGCAGCCCGAGGGGGTTGAACACTGAAGCTTTCTTT,CASSPRGLNTEAFF
TRBD1,-,TRBJ2-7,TRBV4-3,TGCGCCAGCAGCCAAGGGACAGGGGATTGGTACGAGCAGTACTTC,CASSQGTGDWYEQYF
-,-,TRBJ2-7,TRBV30,TGTGCCTGGGAGTTTAGGCGCGAGCAGTACTTC,CAWEFRREQYF
-,few,TRBJ2-1,TRBV19,TGTGCCAGTAGCAACCAGGCCTACAATGAGCAGTTCTTC,CASSNQAYNEQFF
-,many,TRBJ2-5,TRBV5-1,TGCGCCAGCAGTATACTAACTCAAGAGACCCAGTACTTC,CASSILTQETQYF
TRBD1,many,TRBJ2-7,TRBV28,TGTGCCAGCAGTTTCGACAGGGGGCTCGAGCAGTACTTC,CASSFDRGLEQYF
TRBD2,many,TRBJ2-2,TRBV24-1,TGTGCCACCAGTGATATGGGACTACCTAACACCGGGGAGCTGTTTTTT,CATSDMGLPNTGELFF
-,many,TRBJ2-1,TRBV10-3,TGTGCCATCAAGGGTCTCGCGGACTACAATGAGCAGTTCTTC,CAIKGLADYNEQFF
-,many,TRBJ1-1,TRBV9,TGTGCCAGCAATAACACGGACACTGAAGCTTTCTTT,CASNNTDTEAFF
TRBD2,many,TRBJ2-2,TRBV18,TGTGCCAGCTCGCTCAAAAGCGGGACCAACACCGGGGAGCTGTTTTTT,CASSLKSGTNTGELFF
-,few,TRBJ1-1,TRBV29-1,TGCAGCGTTGTCGGCACACAACACACTGAAGCTTTCTTT,CSVVGTQHTEAFF
TRBD2,few,TRBJ2-3,TRBV10-3,TGTGCCATCAGTGTAACAGCGGGAGAGACAGATACGCAGTATTTT,CAISVTAGETDTQYF